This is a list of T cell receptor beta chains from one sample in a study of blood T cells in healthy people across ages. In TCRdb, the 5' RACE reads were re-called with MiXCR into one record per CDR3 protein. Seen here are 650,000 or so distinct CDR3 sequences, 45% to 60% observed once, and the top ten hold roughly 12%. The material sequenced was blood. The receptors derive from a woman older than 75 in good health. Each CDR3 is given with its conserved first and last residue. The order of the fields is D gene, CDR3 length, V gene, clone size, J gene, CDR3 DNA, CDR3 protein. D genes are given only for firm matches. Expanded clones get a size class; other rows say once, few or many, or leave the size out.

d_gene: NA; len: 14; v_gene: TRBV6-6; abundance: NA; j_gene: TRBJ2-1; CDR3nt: TGTGCCAGCAGTAAGGGCATCTCCTACAATGAGCAGTTCTTC; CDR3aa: CASSKGISYNEQFF
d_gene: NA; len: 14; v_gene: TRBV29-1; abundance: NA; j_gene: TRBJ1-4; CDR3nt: TGCAGCGCGACAATCGCCGGTCAGAGGGGAAAACTGTTTTTT; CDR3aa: CSATIAGQRGKLFF
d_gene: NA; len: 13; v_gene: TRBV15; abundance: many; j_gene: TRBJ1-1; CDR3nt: TGTGCCACCAGCAGAGATTTGAACACTGAAGCTTTCTTT; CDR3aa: CATSRDLNTEAFF
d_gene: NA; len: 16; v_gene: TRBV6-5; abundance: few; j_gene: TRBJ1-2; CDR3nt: TGTGCCAGCAGTTACTCGGGCGTAGCAAGTGGCTATGGCTACACCTTC; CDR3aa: CASSYSGVASGYGYTF
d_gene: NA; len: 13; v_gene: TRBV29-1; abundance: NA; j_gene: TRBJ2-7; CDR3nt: TGCAGCTTCAGGCGGGGAGCGAGGGGTGAGCAGTACTTC; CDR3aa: CSFRRGARGEQYF
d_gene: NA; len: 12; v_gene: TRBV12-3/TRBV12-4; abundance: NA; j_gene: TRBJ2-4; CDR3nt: TGTGCCAGCAGCCGGACAGCTGAATTTCAGTACTTC; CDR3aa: CASSRTAEFQYF
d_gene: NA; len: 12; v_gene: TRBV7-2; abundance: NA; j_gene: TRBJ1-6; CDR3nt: TGTGCCAGCAGCTTAGCGCTCGGGTCTCTCCACTTT; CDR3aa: CASSLALGSLHF
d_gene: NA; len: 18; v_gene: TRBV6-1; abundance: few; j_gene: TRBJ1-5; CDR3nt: TGTGCCAGCAGTGAGGAAGGGGCGGGGGGCTATAGCAATCAGCCCCAGCATTTT; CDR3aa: CASSEEGAGGYSNQPQHF
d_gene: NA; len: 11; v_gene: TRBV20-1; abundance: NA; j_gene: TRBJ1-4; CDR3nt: TGCAGTGCCTCGGCGGGGGAAAAACTGTTTTTT; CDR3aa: CSASAGEKLFF
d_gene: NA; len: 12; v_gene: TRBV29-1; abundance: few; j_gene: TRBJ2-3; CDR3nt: TGCAGCATAGGGGACTTCACAGATACGCAGTATTTT; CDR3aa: CSIGDFTDTQYF
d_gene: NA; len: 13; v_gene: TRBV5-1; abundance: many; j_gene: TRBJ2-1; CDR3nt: TGCGCCAGCAGCTTGAACTCTCCTAATGAGCAGTTCTTC; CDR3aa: CASSLNSPNEQFF
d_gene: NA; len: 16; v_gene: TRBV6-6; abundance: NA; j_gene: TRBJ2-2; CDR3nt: TGTGCCAGCAGCACCCCGGGACTTTACAACACCGGGGAGCTGTTTTTT; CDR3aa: CASSTPGLYNTGELFF
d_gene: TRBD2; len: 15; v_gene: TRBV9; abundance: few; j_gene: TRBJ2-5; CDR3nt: TGTGCCAGCAGCACCAGCGGGAGTCTCTACAATGAGCAGTACTTC; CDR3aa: CASSTSGSLYNEQYF
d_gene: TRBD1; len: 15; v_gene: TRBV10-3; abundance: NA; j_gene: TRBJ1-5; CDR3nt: TGTGCCACCTGGGACAGGGGGGTCCACGGTCGGCCCCAGCATTTT; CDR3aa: CATWDRGVHGRPQHF
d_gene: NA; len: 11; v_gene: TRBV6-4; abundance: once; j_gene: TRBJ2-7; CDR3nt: TGTGCCAGCGTTACAGGGATCGAGCAGTACTTC; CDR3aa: CASVTGIEQYF
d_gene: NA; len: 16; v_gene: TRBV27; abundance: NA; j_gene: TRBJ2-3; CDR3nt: TGTGCCAGCCATATGTTCTTGACCGACCGCACAGATACGCAGTATTTT; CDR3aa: CASHMFLTDRTDTQYF
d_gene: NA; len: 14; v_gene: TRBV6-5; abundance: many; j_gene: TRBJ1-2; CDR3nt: TGTGCCAGCAGTCCCCGGCAAAGGGGCTATGGCTACACCTTC; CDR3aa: CASSPRQRGYGYTF
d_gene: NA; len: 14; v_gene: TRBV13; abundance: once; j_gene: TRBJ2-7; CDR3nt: TGTGCCAGCACAAACGGCAGGGACGTGTACGAGCAGTACTTC; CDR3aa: CASTNGRDVYEQYF
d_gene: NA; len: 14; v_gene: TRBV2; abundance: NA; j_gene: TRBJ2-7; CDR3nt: TGTGCCAGCAGTGTGGACAGTTCCTACAATGAGCAGTACTTC; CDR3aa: CASSVDSSYNEQYF
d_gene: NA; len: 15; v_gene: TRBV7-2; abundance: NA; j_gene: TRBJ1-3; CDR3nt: TGTGCCAGCAGCTTAGCTGGCAGCGCAAGGAACACCATATATTTT; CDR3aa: CASSLAGSARNTIYF
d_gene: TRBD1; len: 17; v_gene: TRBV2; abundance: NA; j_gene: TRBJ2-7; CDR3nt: TGTGCCAGCAGTGAGATAGGCCCAGGGGGCCCTCCGTACGAGCAGTACTTC; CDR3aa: CASSEIGPGGPPYEQYF
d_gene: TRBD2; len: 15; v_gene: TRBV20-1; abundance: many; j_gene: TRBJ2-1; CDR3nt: TGCAGTACCCCCGGGGGGACTAGCGGGTATGATGAGCAGTTCTTC; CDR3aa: CSTPGGTSGYDEQFF
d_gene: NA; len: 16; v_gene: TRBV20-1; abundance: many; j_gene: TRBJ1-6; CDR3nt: TGCAGTGCTAAAGCCGCAGGGCTTTTCTATAATTCACCCCTCCACTTT; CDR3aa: CSAKAAGLFYNSPLHF
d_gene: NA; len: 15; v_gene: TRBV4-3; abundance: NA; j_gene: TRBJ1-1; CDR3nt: TGCGCCAGCAGCCAATTGAACCGGGGGGCTCCTGAAGCTTTCTTT; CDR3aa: CASSQLNRGAPEAFF
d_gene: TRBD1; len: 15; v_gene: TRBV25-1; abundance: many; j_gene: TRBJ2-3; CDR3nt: TGTGCCAGCAGTGCCGGACAGGAGAGCACAGATACGCAGTATTTT; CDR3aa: CASSAGQESTDTQYF
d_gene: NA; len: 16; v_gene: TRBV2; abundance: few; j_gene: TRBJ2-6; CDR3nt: TGTGCCAGCAGTGCCTTGAATTTAGCTGGGGCCAACGTCCTGACTTTC; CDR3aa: CASSALNLAGANVLTF
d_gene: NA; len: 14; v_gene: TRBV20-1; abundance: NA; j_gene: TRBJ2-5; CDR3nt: TGCAGTGCTAGAGATCTTAGGCGTCAAGAGACCCAGTACTTC; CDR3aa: CSARDLRRQETQYF
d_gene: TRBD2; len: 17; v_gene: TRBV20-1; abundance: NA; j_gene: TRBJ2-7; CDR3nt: TGCAGTGCTAGAGATGGGGTCGGCGGGAGGGCCTCCTACGAGCAGTACTTC; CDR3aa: CSARDGVGGRASYEQYF
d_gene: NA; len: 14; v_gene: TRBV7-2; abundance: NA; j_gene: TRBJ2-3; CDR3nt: TGTGCCAGCAGCTTTGGGGGGTACACAGATACGCAGTATTTT; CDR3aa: CASSFGGYTDTQYF
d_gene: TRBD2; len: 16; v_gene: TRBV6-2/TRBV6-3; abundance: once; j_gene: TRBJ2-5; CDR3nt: TGTGCCAGCAGTGCGACTAGCGGGGGAGTTCGAGAGACCCAGTACTTC; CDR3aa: CASSATSGGVRETQYF
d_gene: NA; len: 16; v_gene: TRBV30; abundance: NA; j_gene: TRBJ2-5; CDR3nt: TGTGCCTGGAGTACGCCGACTCCCCGTAGCGCGGAGACCCAGTACTTC; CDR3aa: CAWSTPTPRSAETQYF
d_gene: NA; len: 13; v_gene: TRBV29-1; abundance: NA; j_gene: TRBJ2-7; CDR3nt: TGCAGCGCCAGCCTGACAGGCTCCTACGAGCAGTACTTC; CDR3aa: CSASLTGSYEQYF
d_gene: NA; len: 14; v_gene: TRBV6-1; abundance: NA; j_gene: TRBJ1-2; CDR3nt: TGTGCCAGCAGTGAAGCCTTCCGGGTCTATGGCTACACCTTC; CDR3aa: CASSEAFRVYGYTF
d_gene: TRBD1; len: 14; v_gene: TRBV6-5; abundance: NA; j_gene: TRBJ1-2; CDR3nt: TGTGCCAGCAGGGAAGGGACAGGGTGGCTTGGCTACACCTTC; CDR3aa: CASREGTGWLGYTF
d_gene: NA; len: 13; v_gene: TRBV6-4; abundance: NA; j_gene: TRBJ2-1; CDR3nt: TGTGCCAGCAGTGGGGGTTATAACAATGAGCAGTTCTTC; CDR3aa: CASSGGYNNEQFF
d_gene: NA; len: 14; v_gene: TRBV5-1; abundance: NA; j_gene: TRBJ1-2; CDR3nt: TGCGCCAGCAGACAAGACGCAGCATACTATGGCTACACCTTC; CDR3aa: CASRQDAAYYGYTF
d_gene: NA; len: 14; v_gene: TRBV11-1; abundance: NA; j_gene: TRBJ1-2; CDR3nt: TGTGCCAGCAGCTTAAACGCGGCAAACTATGGCTACACCTTC; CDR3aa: CASSLNAANYGYTF
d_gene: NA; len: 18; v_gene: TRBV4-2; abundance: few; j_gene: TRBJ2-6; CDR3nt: TGTGCCAGCAGCGTAACACGAAAAACCCACTCTGGGGCCAACGTCCTGACTTTC; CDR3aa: CASSVTRKTHSGANVLTF
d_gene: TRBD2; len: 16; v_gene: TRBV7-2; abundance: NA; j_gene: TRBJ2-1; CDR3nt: TGTGCCAGCAGCTTATGGCCTAGCGGGAGTGTAGGTGAGCAGTTCTTC; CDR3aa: CASSLWPSGSVGEQFF
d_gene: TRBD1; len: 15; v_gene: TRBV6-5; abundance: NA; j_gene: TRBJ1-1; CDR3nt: TGTGCCAGCAGTTACCTCCGGACAGGGAGCACTGAAGCTTTCTTT; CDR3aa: CASSYLRTGSTEAFF